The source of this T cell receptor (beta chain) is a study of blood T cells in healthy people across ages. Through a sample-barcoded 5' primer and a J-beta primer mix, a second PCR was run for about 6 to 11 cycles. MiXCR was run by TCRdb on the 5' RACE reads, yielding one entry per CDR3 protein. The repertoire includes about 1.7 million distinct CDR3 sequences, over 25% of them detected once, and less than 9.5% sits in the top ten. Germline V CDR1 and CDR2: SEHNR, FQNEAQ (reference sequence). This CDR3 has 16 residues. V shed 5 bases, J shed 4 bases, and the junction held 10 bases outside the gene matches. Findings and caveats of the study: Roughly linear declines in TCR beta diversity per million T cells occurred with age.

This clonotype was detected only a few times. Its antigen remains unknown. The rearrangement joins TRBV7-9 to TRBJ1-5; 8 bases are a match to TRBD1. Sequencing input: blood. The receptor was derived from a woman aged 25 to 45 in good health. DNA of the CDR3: TGTGCCAGCAGCCCGGGGACAGGTCTCGGGAATCAGCCCCAGCATTTT. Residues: CASSPGTGLGNQPQHF.